One and the same sample provided the 18 T cell receptor beta chains below, sequenced in a study of T cells after yellow fever vaccination. TCRdb used MiXCR to reprocess the 5' RACE reads, holding one entry per CDR3 protein. The top ten hold about 0.73% of the sample, which has over 110,000 distinct CDR3 sequences, over 7% seen once. The source was CD4+ T cells sorted from PBMCs, collected 5 days after the yellow fever booster vaccination. These TCRs come from a man aged 25-45 years who received the YFV17D yellow fever vaccine.

Ten or more counts support this clonotype. V gene TRBV6-5 combines with J gene TRBJ1-2; D is unclear. The length of the CDR3 is 13 residues. The V and J ends lost 0 bases and 8 bases respectively, with 10 bases between them. In germline, CDR1 is MNHEY, CDR2 SVGAGI. The CDR3, as DNA: TGTGCCAGCAGTTACTCGAGCCTAGGAGGCTACACCTTC. Translation gives CASSYSSLGGYTF.

This chain uses TRBV19 with TRBJ2-1, with 10 bases identical to TRBD2. CDR3 size: 17 residues. Germline lookup yields CDR1 LNHDA and CDR2 SQIVND (reference sequence). J lost 7 bases, V lost 3 bases, and 12 bases had no gene match. The chain's CDR3 is CASSMLASGSGWNEQFF. The CDR3 nucleotides read TGTGCCAGTAGTATGTTGGCTAGCGGGAGTGGTTGGAATGAGCAGTTCTTC.

This clonotype was observed a few times. The rearrangement joins TRBV9 to TRBJ2-5; 8 positions match TRBD2. The V gene's germline CDR1 is SGDLS and CDR2 YYNGEE. This CDR3 spans 14 amino acids. J gave up 2 bases and V 3 bases, and 3 bases lay outside the gene matches. The CDR3 loop is CASSAGRGQETQYF. DNA of the CDR3: TGTGCCAGCAGCGCCGGGAGGGGACAAGAGACCCAGTACTTC.

V and J are TRBV20-1 and TRBJ2-7, with 12 bases aligning to TRBD2. V gave up 6 bases and J gave up 1 base; unmatched junction bases: 10. There are 16 residues in the CDR3. Germline-derived CDR1 and CDR2 are DFQATT and SNEGSKA (reference sequence). CDR3 bases: TGCAGTGCCCGGGGCAGGACTAGCGGGGCATCCTACGAGCAGTACTTC. Translating it yields CSARGRTSGASYEQYF.

In this sample, this clonotype turned up a few times. A read error may produce the germline difference seen at one junction end. The chain uses TRBV20-1 and TRBJ2-1; D may be TRBD1 (6 bases). The germline V gene encodes CDR1 DFQATT and CDR2 SNEGSKA (reference sequence). The CDR3 contains 17 residues. CDR3 protein: CCASRVLPGHRDNEQFF. The CDR3 nucleotides read TGCTGTGCTAGCCGGGTCTTGCCGGGACATCGCGACAATGAGCAGTTCTTC.

This clonotype was recorded a few times. This may be a read error, as it is one base from a much larger clone. The chain uses TRBV2 and TRBJ2-5; D is undetermined. Germline V gene sequence: CDR1 SNHLY, CDR2 FYNNEI. The length of the CDR3 is 18 residues. The CDR3 sequence: CACSFRPLMNHRQETQYF. The CDR3 DNA sequence: TGTGCCTGCAGTTTTCGGCCCCTCATGAACCATCGGCAAGAGACCCAGTACTTC.

This clonotype was observed many times. The V and J genes are TRBV5-6 and TRBJ2-1; possibly TRBD1 or TRBD2 for D (5 bases each). Per the germline V gene, CDR1 is SGHDT and CDR2 is YYEEEE. Trimming removed 0 bases at V and 6 bases at J, with 16 bases between. CDR3 length: 16 residues. CDR3 bases: TGTGCCAGCAGCTTGGTGGGGACCTCCTCGCCCAATGAGCAGTTCTTC. Protein product: CASSLVGTSSPNEQFF.

Ten or more counts support this clonotype. The chain couples TRBV10-3 to TRBJ2-1; TRBD1 might be the D (10 bases). The CDR3 contains 20 residues. Germline CDR1 ENHRY, CDR2 SYGVKD. V was trimmed by 7 bases and J by 2 bases, leaving 30 bases between them. DNA for the CDR3: TGTGCCATCAATGGACAGGGGGTTAGCGGGGGACTTGCGGCCTACAATGAGCAGTTCTTC. This sequence encodes CAINGQGVSGGLAAYNEQFF.

This clonotype was seen more than once but under ten times. The rearrangement uses TRBV27 and TRBJ2-7; TRBD1 agrees at 9 bases. This CDR3 has 16 amino acids. J gave up 3 bases and V 6 bases, and 12 bases lay outside the gene matches. CDR1 MNHEY and CDR2 SMNVEV come from the germline V gene (reference sequence). The CDR3 sequence: CASRALRDRAVYEQYF. The CDR3 DNA reads as TGTGCCAGCAGAGCCTTGAGGGACAGGGCGGTCTACGAGCAGTACTTC.

This clonotype was seen at least ten times. The chain is built from TRBV6-2 or TRBV6-3 and TRBJ2-7; the match to TRBD1 covers 10 bases. Germline CDR1 reads MNHEY; CDR2 reads SVGEGT. The CDR3 length is 16 residues. J gave up 5 bases and V 0 bases, and 7 bases lay outside the gene matches. CDR3 DNA sequence: TGTGCCAGCAGTTACTCGAAGGACAGGGGGTCTGACGAGCAGTACTTC. Protein product: CASSYSKDRGSDEQYF.

This clonotype was picked up many times. The V gene is TRBV4-3, the J gene TRBJ2-1; 10 positions agree with TRBD2. The junction had 13 bases not matched to a gene; V was cut back by 0 bases and J by 5 bases. The CDR3 consists of 19 residues. The germline gives CDR1 LGHNA, CDR2 YSLEER. CDR3 nucleotides: TGCGCCAGCAGCCAAGATATATTAGCGGGGGGTTGGACGGACAATGAGCAGTTCTTC. This encodes CASSQDILAGGWTDNEQFF.

V usage is TRBV20-1 and J usage is TRBJ2-5, with D perhaps TRBD1 (6 bases). Germline CDR1 and CDR2: DFQATT and SNEGSKA (reference sequence). V dropped 3 bases and J dropped 2 bases, with 16 bases sitting between them. This CDR3 has 15 amino acids. The CDR3 DNA reads as TGCAGTGCTAGGGATCCTCGGACAGCACAAGAGACCCAGTACTTC. This gives the protein CSARDPRTAQETQYF.

This clonotype has more than one count but fewer than ten. The chain recombines TRBV4-1 with TRBJ1-3; D is ambiguous. V lost 5 bases and J 4 bases, leaving 9 bases between the germline ends. This CDR3 region has 13 residues. CDR1 is MGHRA, CDR2 YSYEKL, per germline. The CDR3 nucleotides are TGCGCCAGCAGCTCCTTTTCCGGAAACACCATATATTTT. It specifies CASSSFSGNTIYF.

This clonotype was observed at least ten times. The chain combines TRBV20-1 with TRBJ2-2, with 8 nucleotides matching TRBD1. The junction had 10 bases not matched to a gene; V was cut back by 2 bases and J by 5 bases. CDR1 and CDR2 from the germline V gene are DFQATT and SNEGSKA (reference sequence). The CDR3 loop spans 16 amino acids. The CDR3 here is CSARIPGTGGTGELFF. DNA for the CDR3: TGCAGTGCTAGAATACCCGGGACAGGAGGGACCGGGGAGCTGTTTTTT.

In this sample, this clonotype turned up many times. The CDR3 reads CASSLRGELFF. The DNA of the CDR3 is TGTGCCAGCAGCTTGAGAGGGGAGCTGTTTTTT. The rearrangement uses TRBV7-9 and TRBJ2-2; D gene ambiguous. CDR1 and CDR2 from the germline V gene are SEHNR and FQNEAQ (reference sequence). Trimming cost V 3 bases and J 8 bases, with 4 bases left between them. The CDR3 length is 11 residues.

V is TRBV7-3 and J is TRBJ2-1, with D possibly TRBD1 on 7 matching bases. Looked up from germline, CDR1 is SGHTA and CDR2 is FQGTGA. V gave up 2 bases and J gave up 9 bases, with 8 bases separating them. The CDR3 runs to 12 residues. This CDR3 reads CASSLQGGEQFF. The DNA for the CDR3 is TGTGCCAGCAGCTTACAGGGGGGTGAGCAGTTCTTC.

Ten or more counts support this clonotype. This rearrangement joins TRBV28 to TRBJ2-7; 10 bases map to TRBD2. The CDR3 is made up of 15 amino acids. Trimming took 7 bases from V and 7 from J; bases not matched to a gene: 13. Germline V lookup: CDR1 MDHEN, CDR2 SYDVKM. The CDR3 loop is CASTRVGLAGEEQYF. The CDR3, as DNA: TGTGCCAGCACCCGAGTAGGGCTAGCGGGGGAGGAGCAGTACTTC.

Ten or more counts support this clonotype. The V gene is TRBV12-3 or TRBV12-4, the J gene TRBJ2-1, with 7 nucleotides matching TRBD2. V was clipped by 7 bases and J by 8 bases; unmatched bases: 11. The CDR3 has 14 amino acids. The CDR3 sequence: CASNNLGGEDEQFF. CDR3 sequence (DNA): TGTGCCAGCAACAATCTGGGGGGGGAGGATGAGCAGTTCTTC.